The source of this T cell receptor (beta chain) is a study of blood T cell repertoires in COVID-19. About the research overall: Some COVID-19 samples were acute and others convalescent; all came from the United States, Italy and Spain.

In the original processing: How many nucleated cells were present was estimated from reference gene primer amplification. Data came from immunoSEQ multiplex PCR; TCRdb stores just in-frame clones and leaves some out. For V, J and clone size, that table is used; D and trimming come from the DNA. The sample includes about 280,000 clones, about 90% seen only once; the top ten take around 2.2%. V lost 5 bases to trimming and J lost 6 bases; unmatched junction nucleotides: 7. CDR3 length: 15 amino acids. The germline V gene encodes CDR1 MNHEY and CDR2 SVGAGI. Sequencing was performed on peripheral blood. This chain links TRBV6-5 with TRBJ2-7, with 13 nucleotides matching TRBD2. The TCR comes from a woman aged 50 to 60 who had recovered from COVID-19. In nucleotides, the CDR3 is TGTGCCAGCAGTCTGACTAGCGGGAGGAATACCGAGCAGTACTTC. Amino acids: CASSLTSGRNTEQYF.